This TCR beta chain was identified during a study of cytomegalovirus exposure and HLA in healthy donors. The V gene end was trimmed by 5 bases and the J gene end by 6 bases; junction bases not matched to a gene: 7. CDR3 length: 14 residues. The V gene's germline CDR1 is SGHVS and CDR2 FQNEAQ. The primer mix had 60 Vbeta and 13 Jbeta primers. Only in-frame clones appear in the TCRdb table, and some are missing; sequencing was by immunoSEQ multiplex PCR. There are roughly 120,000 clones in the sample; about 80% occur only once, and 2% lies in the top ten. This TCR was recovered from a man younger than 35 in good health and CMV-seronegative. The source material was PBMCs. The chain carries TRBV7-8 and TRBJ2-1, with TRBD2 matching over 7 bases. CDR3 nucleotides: TGTGCCAGCAGCCCCCCGACTAGCTTCAATGAGCAGTTCTTC. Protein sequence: CASSPPTSFNEQFF.